The 2 T cell receptor beta chains in this list originate from one sample, sequenced in a study of blood T cell repertoires in COVID-19. This table comes from immunoSEQ multiplex PCR, and its TCRdb copy is limited to in-frame clones, with some not included. The data show 120,000 to 150,000 clones, with around 79% seen just once and over 7% held by the top ten. Sequences were obtained from peripheral blood. All receptors come from a man in his forties or fifties with active or convalescent COVID-19.

The V gene is TRBV4-2, the J gene TRBJ1-1; the D is unclear. The CDR3 length is 14 residues. Deletions cut 4 bases from V and 6 bases from J, with 15 bases between. The germline CDR1 and CDR2 sequences are LGHNA and YNFKEQ. CDR3 sequence reads: CASSPDLLFAEAFF. The CDR3 bases are TGTGCCAGCAGCCCGGACTTATTGTTTGCTGAAGCTTTCTTT.

J is TRBJ1-4 and V is TRBV10-3, with a possible D match to TRBD1 (5 bases). This CDR3 has 15 amino acids. Trimming took 0 bases from V and 8 from J, leaving 13 bases between them. Germline CDR1 and CDR2: ENHRY and SYGVKD. DNA of the CDR3: TGTGCCATCAGTGAGTCGGTTGGGGCCGGGGAAAAACTGTTTTTT. It is translated as CAISESVGAGEKLFF.